The entry below gives a single T cell receptor beta chain sequence along with its context. In the same sample, other DNA sequences code for this CDR3. These data are taken from a study of blood T cell repertoires in COVID-19. This CDR3 is built from 15 residues. The ends lost 0 bases at V and 4 bases at J; junction bases unmatched: 4. Germline V lookup: CDR1 MNHEY, CDR2 SMNVEV (reference sequence). Authors' analysis steps: Cell counts per sample came from amplifying reference gene primers. The repertoire was sequenced with immunoSEQ multiplex PCR; TCRdb's copy has only in-frame clones and lacks some. The V and J calls and the clone size are those of that table, but D and trimming were determined from the DNA. Here the sample spans around 330,000 clones, approximately 81% being singletons. Participant ages covered roughly 18 to 89 years across around 25 US areas. Cohort assignment relied on participant-reported clinical history. Exposed participants encountered a COVID-19 case during the 2 weeks preceding study entry.

The V gene is TRBV27, the J gene TRBJ2-7; 9 bases are a match to TRBD1. The origin of this receptor is a woman aged 25 to 45 who had been exposed to COVID-19. The sequenced sample consisted of PBMCs or T cells enriched from blood (not recorded which). DNA for the CDR3: TGTGCCAGCAGTTTATCGGGACAGGGTTCGTACGAGCAGTACTTC. It translates to CASSLSGQGSYEQYF.